Presented here are 7 T cell receptor beta chains from one specimen sequenced in a study of blood T cell repertoires in COVID-19. Using immunoSEQ multiplex PCR, the repertoire was profiled, and TCRdb retains in-frame clones only, with some absent. In the table there are 97,000 or so clones, about 90% of which are singletons. The sequencing input was peripheral blood. The receptors here all came from a man between 18 and 35 years old with acute or convalescent COVID-19.

J is TRBJ1-3 and V is TRBV9, with 7 bases matching TRBD1. V lost 3 bases and J lost 2; bases outside the gene matches: 5. The CDR3 runs to 15 residues. Germline-derived CDR1 and CDR2 are SGDLS and YYNGEE. The CDR3: CASSETQGTGNTIYF. For the CDR3, the DNA is TGTGCCAGCAGCGAAACACAGGGGACTGGAAACACCATATATTTT.

This chain uses TRBV5-4 with TRBJ1-1; D unresolved. V gave up 0 bases and J gave up 1 base, with 4 bases separating them. This CDR3 contains 13 residues. Germline V gives CDR1 SGHNT, CDR2 YYREEE (reference sequence). The CDR3 nucleotides read TGTGCCAGCAGCTTGGCAGGGAACACTGAAGCTTTCTTT. Encoded protein: CASSLAGNTEAFF.

V and J are TRBV7-9 and TRBJ1-5; TRBD1 matches at 8 bases. The germline gives CDR1 SEHNR, CDR2 FQNEAQ (reference sequence). V lost 5 bases to trimming and J lost 2 bases; unmatched junction nucleotides: 5. This CDR3 is built from 15 residues. The CDR3 sequence is CASSRDRTGNQPQHF. The CDR3 DNA sequence: TGTGCCAGCAGCCGGGACAGGACCGGCAATCAGCCCCAGCATTTT.

The chain uses TRBV6-6 and TRBJ1-5; D call uncertain. With 0 bases removed from V and 2 bases from J, the gap between germline ends came to 5 bases. The germline V gene has CDR1 MNHNY and CDR2 SVGAGI (reference sequence). The length of the CDR3 is 14 residues. CDR3 in amino acids: CASSYSPGNQPQHF. In nucleotides, the CDR3 is TGTGCCAGCAGTTACTCGCCGGGCAATCAGCCCCAGCATTTT.

The chain carries TRBV5-1 and TRBJ2-3, with D maybe TRBD2 (5 bases). The V gene lost 6 bases and the J gene lost 0 bases, with 11 bases spanning the gap. The CDR3 contains 14 residues. From germline, CDR1 is SGHRS and CDR2 YFSETQ. The CDR3 sequence is CASMSGSSTDTQYF. CDR3 nucleotide sequence: TGCGCCAGCATGAGCGGCTCTAGCACAGATACGCAGTATTTT.

In DNA form, the CDR3 reads TGTGCCAGCTCGGACAGGGGTATAGAAAAACTGTTTTTT. Translating it yields CASSDRGIEKLFF. This sequence joins TRBV19 and TRBJ1-4, with 9 bases that match TRBD1. This CDR3 spans 13 amino acids. V trimming: 9 bases; J trimming: 8 bases; junction bases outside the gene matches: 7. Germline V lookup: CDR1 LNHDA, CDR2 SQIVND (reference sequence). Full variable domain (outside the CDR3, taken from reference TRBV19 and TRBJ1-4): DGGITQSPKYLFRKEGQNVTLSCEQNLNHDAMYWYRQDPGQGLRLIYYSQIVNDFQKGDIAEGYSVSREKKESFPLTVTSAQKNPTAFYLCASSDRGIEKLFFGSGTQLSVL.

V usage is TRBV10-3 and J usage is TRBJ2-3, with D perhaps matching TRBD2 (5 bases). V lost 2 bases, J lost 5 bases, and 5 bases lay in between. In germline, CDR1 is ENHRY, CDR2 SYGVKD. This CDR3 is 12 amino acids long. CDR3 in DNA: TGTGCCATCAGTGAGGAGGGAGATACGCAGTATTTT. It translates to CAISEEGDTQYF.